This TCR beta chain is from a study of blood T cell repertoires in COVID-19. Study background: Nucleic acid was either cDNA or gDNA, and it came from T cells, B-cell-depleted T cells, or PBMCs.

Cohorts were assigned according to the clinical history that participants reported. Sequenced by immunoSEQ multiplex PCR; TCRdb stores in-frame clones only, minus some. The top ten hold 3% to 3.5% of the sample, which has some 190,000 clones, 65% to 85% seen once. The CDR3 is 17 amino acids. Germline lookup yields CDR1 LNHDA and CDR2 SQIVND (reference sequence). V was shortened by 3 bases and J by 4 bases, with 21 bases between the two germline ends. This clone was observed many times. The chain recombines TRBV19 with TRBJ1-2, with D unclear. The sequence came from a woman younger than 45 who had been exposed to COVID-19. Material for sequencing was PBMCs or T cells enriched from blood (not recorded which). The CDR3 region has the DNA TGTGCCAGTAGTATTGTAGGTCGACAAACGACGTCCTATGGCTACACCTTC. It codes for CASSIVGRQTTSYGYTF. Full variable domain (rest looked up from reference TRBV19 and TRBJ1-2): DGGITQSPKYLFRKEGQNVTLSCEQNLNHDAMYWYRQDPGQGLRLIYYSQIVNDFQKGDIAEGYSVSREKKESFPLTVTSAQKNPTAFYLCASSIVGRQTTSYGYTFGSGTRLTVV.